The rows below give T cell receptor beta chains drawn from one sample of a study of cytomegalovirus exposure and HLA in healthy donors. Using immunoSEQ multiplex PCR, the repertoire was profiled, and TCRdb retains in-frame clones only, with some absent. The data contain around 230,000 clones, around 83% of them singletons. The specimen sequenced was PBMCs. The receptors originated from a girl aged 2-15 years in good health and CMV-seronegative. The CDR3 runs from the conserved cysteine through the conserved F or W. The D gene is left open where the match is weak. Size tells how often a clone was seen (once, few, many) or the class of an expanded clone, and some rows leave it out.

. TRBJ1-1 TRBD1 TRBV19 TGTGCCAGTAGTCCCTGGGACAGCCATACGGGCACTGAAGCTTTCTTT CASSPWDSHTGTEAFF
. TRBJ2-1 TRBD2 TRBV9 TGTGCCAGCAGCGTAGACCCTCCCCTAGCGGGGGCCTACAATGAGCAGTTCTTC CASSVDPPLAGAYNEQFF
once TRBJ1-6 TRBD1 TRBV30 TGTGCCTGGAGTGTAGGGACAGGGGACTATTCACCCCTCCACTTT CAWSVGTGDYSPLHF
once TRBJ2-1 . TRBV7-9 TGTGCCAGCAGCTTAGCGCCCAACAGGGAGGGGAACAATGAGCAGTTCTTC CASSLAPNREGNNEQFF
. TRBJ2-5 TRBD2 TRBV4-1 TGCGCCAGCAGCGTTAAACAAGCGGGAGGGCGGCAGGAGACCCAGTACTTC CASSVKQAGGRQETQYF
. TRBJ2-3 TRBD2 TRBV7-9 TGTGCCAGCAGCTTAGCCTCGTATAGCGGGGAGAGCACAGATACGCAGTATTTT CASSLASYSGESTDTQYF
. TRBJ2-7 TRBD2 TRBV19 TGTGCCAGTAGTATGACTAGCAAGAGCTCCTACGAGCAGTACTTC CASSMTSKSSYEQYF
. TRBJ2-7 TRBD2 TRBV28 TGTGCCAGCAGTCATACTAGCGGGGGAAGTGACGAGCAGTACTTC CASSHTSGGSDEQYF
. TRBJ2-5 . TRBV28 TGTGCCAGCAGTTTTCAAGACAGCCAAGAGACCCAGTACTTC CASSFQDSQETQYF
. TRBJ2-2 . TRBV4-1 TGCGCCAGCAGCCAGGATAGGGGGAACACCGGGGAGCTGTTTTTT CASSQDRGNTGELFF
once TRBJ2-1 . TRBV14 TGTGCCAGCAGCCTAGCGCGTATGAGGGGGGGTGAGCAGTTCTTC CASSLARMRGGEQFF
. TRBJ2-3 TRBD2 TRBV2 TGTGCCAGCTCTGGGGGGGCAGATACGCAGTATTTT CASSGGADTQYF
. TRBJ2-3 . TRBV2 TGTGCCAGCAGTGAAGCGCTTCCAGGGGATACGCAGTATTTT CASSEALPGDTQYF
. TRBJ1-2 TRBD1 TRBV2 TGTGCCAGCACTGAGTTAGGACAGGCATTCTATGGCTACACCTTC CASTELGQAFYGYTF
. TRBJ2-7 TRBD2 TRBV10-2 TGCGCCAGCAGTGGACTAGCGGGAGGCGAGCAGTACTTC CASSGLAGGEQYF
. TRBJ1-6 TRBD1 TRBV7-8 TGTGCCAGCAGCTTGGGACAGGGTGCGAGATCACCCCTCCACTTT CASSLGQGARSPLHF
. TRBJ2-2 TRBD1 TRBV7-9 TGTGCCAGCAGACAGGGGGCGGATAGGTATTACGGGGAGCTGTTTTTT CASRQGADRYYGELFF
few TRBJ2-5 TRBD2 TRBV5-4 TGTGCCAGCAGCTTGGATCTAGCGGAAGAGACCCAGTACTTC CASSLDLAEETQYF
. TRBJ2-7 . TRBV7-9 TGTGCCAGCAGCTTCTCGGCCTACGAGCAGTACTTC CASSFSAYEQYF
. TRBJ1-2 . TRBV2 TGTGCCAGCTCCGGGACTAACTATGGCTACACCTTC CASSGTNYGYTF
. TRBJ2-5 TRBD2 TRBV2 TGTGCCAGCAGTGAATCTAGCGGGGGGGCCTTAGAGACCCAGTACTTC CASSESSGGALETQYF
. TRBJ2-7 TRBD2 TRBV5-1 TGCGCCAGCAGCTTGGGGCAGGGACTAACTGAGCAGTACTTC CASSLGQGLTEQYF
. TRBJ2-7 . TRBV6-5 TGTGCCAGCAGTTACGATCCGACGGGGGAGGCCTACGAGCAGTACTTC CASSYDPTGEAYEQYF
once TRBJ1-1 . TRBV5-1 TGCGCCAGCAGCTTGGGGACAGCCCTTCACACTGAAGCTTTCTTT CASSLGTALHTEAFF
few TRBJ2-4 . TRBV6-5 TGTGCCAGCAGCCCTGCGGGATCTACCAAAAACATTCAGTACTTC CASSPAGSTKNIQYF
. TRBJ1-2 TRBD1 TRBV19 TGTGCCAGTAGAGTTCCGGGACAGGGTACCTATGGCTACACCTTC CASRVPGQGTYGYTF
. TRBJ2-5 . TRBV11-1 TGTGCCAGCAGCTCCCGACTACCGCAAGAGACCCAGTACTTC CASSSRLPQETQYF
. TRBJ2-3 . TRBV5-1 TGCGCCAGCCAACCGTCGGGGGCAGATACGCAGTATTTT CASQPSGADTQYF
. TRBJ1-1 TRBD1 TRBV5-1 TGCGCCAGCAGCTTGGAGGGGGCGAACCTGAACACTGAAGCTTTCTTT CASSLEGANLNTEAFF
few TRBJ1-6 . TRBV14 TGTGCCAGCAGTCTAACAGGAGCCAATTCACCCCTCCACTTT CASSLTGANSPLHF
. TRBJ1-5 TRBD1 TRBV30 TGTGCCTGGAGTAGGACAGGGGTAGGACAGCCCCAGCATTTT CAWSRTGVGQPQHF
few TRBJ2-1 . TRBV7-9 TGTGCCAGCAGCTTAGAAGTTAGAACCTACAATGAGCAGTTCTTC CASSLEVRTYNEQFF
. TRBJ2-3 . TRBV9 TGTGCCAGCAGCGTAGGCGGGACCACCCCAGATACGCAGTATTTT CASSVGGTTPDTQYF
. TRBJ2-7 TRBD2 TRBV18 TGTGCCAGCTCAGCGAGCGGGAGCTCCTACGAGCAGTACTTC CASSASGSSYEQYF
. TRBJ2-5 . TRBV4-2 TGTGCCAGCAGCCAAGATGAACTAGCTGGGAATACCCAGTACTTC CASSQDELAGNTQYF
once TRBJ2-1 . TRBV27 TGTGCCAGCAGTTTATCGAGGGGGACCTCCTACAATGAGCAGTTCTTC CASSLSRGTSYNEQFF
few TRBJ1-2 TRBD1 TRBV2 TGTGCCAGCAGCGGGACAGGGGGCCTAGCTGGCTACACCTTC CASSGTGGLAGYTF
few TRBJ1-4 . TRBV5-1 TGCGCCAGCAGCCTAAGACTGGACACCTTACAAGGGGGTGAAAAACTGTTTTTT CASSLRLDTLQGGEKLFF
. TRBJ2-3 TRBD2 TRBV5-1 TGCGCCAGCAGCTTATTAAGCGGGAGTTCAGATACGCAGTATTTT CASSLLSGSSDTQYF
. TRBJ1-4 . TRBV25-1 TGTGCCAGCAGTGAATTTTCCAGTTTTAATGAAAAACTGTTTTTT CASSEFSSFNEKLFF
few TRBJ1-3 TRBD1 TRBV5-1 TGCGCCAGCAGCATAGAAACAGGGGGTTACTCTGGAAACACCATATATTTT CASSIETGGYSGNTIYF
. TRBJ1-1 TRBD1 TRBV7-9 TGTGCCAGCAGCTTTCACAGGGGGTCGAACACTGAAGCTTTCTTT CASSFHRGSNTEAFF
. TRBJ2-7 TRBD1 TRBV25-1 TGTGCCAGCAGTCGAACCGGGACAGGGGGCTACGAGCAGTACTTC CASSRTGTGGYEQYF
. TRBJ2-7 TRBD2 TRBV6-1 TGTGCCAGCAGCGTAAGCCCGGCGGGAGGGGAGCAGTACTTC CASSVSPAGGEQYF
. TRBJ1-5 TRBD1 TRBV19 TGTGCCAGTAGAGACAGACAGGGTGGCAATCAGCCCCAGCATTTT CASRDRQGGNQPQHF
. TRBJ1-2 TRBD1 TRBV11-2 TGTGCCAGCAGCCTTTACTCTCCCCGGACAGGGAAAATTGGCTACACCTTC CASSLYSPRTGKIGYTF
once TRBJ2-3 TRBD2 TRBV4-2 TGTGCCAGCAGCCCCGGGACTAGCGGGAGTTATAATACGCAGTATTTT CASSPGTSGSYNTQYF
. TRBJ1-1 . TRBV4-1 TGCGCCAGCAGCCAAGTTACAAGGGGCCGGACTGAAGCTTTCTTT CASSQVTRGRTEAFF
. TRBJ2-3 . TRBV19 TGTGCCAGTAGTAAAACTCCCGGGTCTGGTGGAGATACGCAGTATTTT CASSKTPGSGGDTQYF
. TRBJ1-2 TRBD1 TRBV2 TGTGCCAGCAGTGACAGAGGGACAGGGAAGAACTATGGCTACACCTTC CASSDRGTGKNYGYTF
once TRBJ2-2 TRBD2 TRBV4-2 TGTGCCAGCAGCCAAGATCTAGCGGCCACCGGGGAGCTGTTTTTT CASSQDLAATGELFF
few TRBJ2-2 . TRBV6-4 TGTGCCAGCAAAGTCTCCAGCGAAATCGGGGAGCTGTTTTTT CASKVSSEIGELFF
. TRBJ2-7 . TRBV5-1 TGCGCCAGCAGCATTAGCGGCTACGAGCAGTACTTC CASSISGYEQYF
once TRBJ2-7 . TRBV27 TGTGCCAGCAGTTATTCCACCGGGTCCCACTACGAGCAGTACTTC CASSYSTGSHYEQYF
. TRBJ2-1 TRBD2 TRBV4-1 TGCGCCAGCAGCCAGGGAGGGAGAGTTGAGCAGTTCTTC CASSQGGRVEQFF
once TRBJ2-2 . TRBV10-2 TGCGCCAGCAGTGAGTCGGGGGGGCCCGGGGAGCTGTTTTTT CASSESGGPGELFF
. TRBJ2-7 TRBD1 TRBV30 TGTGCCTGGAGTCGAGACAGGGTCTACGAGCAGTACTTC CAWSRDRVYEQYF
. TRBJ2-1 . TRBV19 TGTGCCAGTACCTCTGGCGGTGAGCAGTTCTTC CASTSGGEQFF
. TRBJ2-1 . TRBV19 TGTGCCAGTAGTTCTCAGGGCCGGAATGAGCAGTTCTTC CASSSQGRNEQFF
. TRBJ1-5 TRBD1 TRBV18 TGTGCCAGCTCACCCGGGACAGGGGTCGGTCAGCCCCAGCATTTT CASSPGTGVGQPQHF